This T cell receptor beta chain was found in a study of cytomegalovirus exposure and HLA in healthy donors. Study summary: Falling in the Caucasian-associated ancestry cluster were approximately 84% of some 400 genotyped donors.

Primers included in the PCR were 60 Vbeta and 13 Jbeta primers. Using immunoSEQ multiplex PCR, the repertoire was profiled, and TCRdb retains in-frame clones only, with some absent. The sample has fewer than 60,000 clones, about 80% seen once. CDR1 is MNHNS, CDR2 SASEGT, per germline. Trimming stripped 1 base from V and 11 bases from J, with 17 bases between. The CDR3 loop spans 14 amino acids. Whole-study findings and limits: In a later analysis, most CMV-associated TCR beta chains appeared HLA-restricted. Several of the most significant clusters were apparently associated with common viral pathogens in a later analysis.

In this sample, this clone turned up a few times. The antigen remains unidentified. This clonotype originated in a woman in her forties in good health and CMV-seropositive. The chain uses TRBV6-1 and TRBJ1-2, with D possibly being TRBD1 (5 bases). Sequencing was carried out using PBMCs. The CDR3 coding sequence is TGTGCCAGCAGTGAAGGGGGGGGAAGGCCTTTTTACACCTTC. Translated, it gives CASSEGGGRPFYTF.